This TCR beta chain emerged from a study of Ad26.COV2.S vaccination and SARS-CoV-2 variants. Study in general: Enrollment placed the donor in the COV1001 Ad26.COV2.S trial arm. Participants got Ad26.COV2.S intramuscularly, once or twice 56 days apart.

Germline loops: CDR1 MGHRA, CDR2 YSYEKL. The CDR3 sequence is 15 residues long. With 2 bases removed from V and 2 bases from J, the gap between germline ends came to 9 bases. Clones were read by immunoSEQ multiplex PCR, and TCRdb kept only the in-frame ones, dropping some. The data contain about 680,000 clones, roughly 90% of them singletons. Treatment described: about 20 received Ad26.COV2.S at low or high dose, single or two shots; about 5 received placebo; per-sample allocation not given. Samples were taken on day 63 after the first vaccine or placebo injection. This vaccine is an Ad26 vector that expresses the Wuhan-strain SARS-CoV-2 spike.

The rearrangement links TRBV4-1 to TRBJ1-4; D remains unclear. The sample in question was peripheral blood, obtained in a trial of Ad26.COV2.S vaccine versus placebo. The receptor comes from a person between 18 and 65 years old who received the Ad26.COV2.S COVID-19 vaccine or a placebo. For the CDR3, the DNA is TGCGCCAGCAGCCAAAGATTTCCGACTAATGAAAAACTGTTTTTT. This sequence encodes CASSQRFPTNEKLFF.